This note documents a single T cell receptor (beta chain) sequence. Original methodology: Estimation of nucleated cell counts relied on the amplification of reference gene primers. Produced via immunoSEQ multiplex PCR; TCRdb's table is partial and in-frame only. That table is the source of V, J and clone size, and D and trimming were worked out from the DNA. The profile shows 81,000 or so clones, around 88% of them singletons. These data originate in a study of blood T cell repertoires in COVID-19. Study in general: Some COVID-19 samples were acute and others convalescent; all came from the United States, Italy and Spain.

Input material: peripheral blood. This TCR derives from a man in his fifties or sixties with active COVID-19.

The CDR3 bases are TGTGCCAGCAGTGAAGGAGAAGGGGGCTATGGCTACACCTTC. Its translation: CASSEGEGGYGYTF. This chain joins TRBV6-1 and TRBJ1-2; TRBD1 is a possible D gene (6 bases). CDR1 is MNHNS, CDR2 SASEGT, per germline. The CDR3 has 14 residues. V lost 1 base and J lost 4, with 10 bases in between.